Each of the 18 T cell receptor beta chains below was sequenced from the same sample in a study of blood T cell repertoires in COVID-19. The method was immunoSEQ multiplex PCR; TCRdb's version includes in-frame clones alone and lacks a portion of them. The sample carries tens of thousands of clones, approximately 80% recorded once. The sample consisted of peripheral blood. The source of these receptors is a man between 45 and 60 years old with COVID-19, enrolled during active disease.

The gene calls are TRBV6-5 and TRBJ1-1, with 9 bases lining up with TRBD1. The CDR3 consists of 15 residues. The junction had 8 bases not matched to a gene; V was cut back by 5 bases and J by 4 bases. Germline CDR1 reads MNHEY; CDR2 reads SVGAGI. The CDR3 coding sequence is TGTGCCAGCAGTACTCGACAGGGGGGATCCACTGAAGCTTTCTTT. Translated: CASSTRQGGSTEAFF.

The chain uses TRBV19 and TRBJ1-2, with 7 bases fitting TRBD1. The CDR3 sequence is 13 residues long. The V gene end was trimmed by 5 bases and the J gene end by 6 bases; junction bases not matched to a gene: 6. The germline CDR1 and CDR2 sequences are LNHDA and SQIVND (reference sequence). In DNA form, the CDR3 reads TGTGCCAGTAGTGCGACAGGGATGGATGGCTACACCTTC. Its translation is CASSATGMDGYTF.

There are a few counts of this clone. The chain has TRBV28 and TRBJ1-5; 8 nucleotides line up with TRBD1. In germline, CDR1 is MDHEN, CDR2 SYDVKM. The V gene end was trimmed by 8 bases and the J gene end by 6 bases; junction bases not matched to a gene: 9. CDR3 size: 14 residues. CDR3 protein: CASQNPGGPQPQHF. DNA for the CDR3: TGTGCCAGCCAGAATCCAGGGGGCCCTCAGCCCCAGCATTTT.

In its sample, this clone was seen once. The chain employs TRBV5-4 and TRBJ1-1; 9 bases line up with TRBD1. Germline V CDR1 and CDR2: SGHNT, YYREEE (reference sequence). The CDR3 spans 16 residues. With 0 bases clipped from V and 1 base from J, the junction kept 4 bases outside the gene matches. DNA of the CDR3: TGTGCCAGCAGCTTGGGACAGGGGGGGAGGAACACTGAAGCTTTCTTT. It translates to CASSLGQGGRNTEAFF. Using reference TRBV5-4 and TRBJ1-1 for the parts outside the CDR3, the full variable domain is ETGVTQSPTHLIKTRGQQVTLRCSSQSGHNTVSWYQQALGQGPQFIFQYYREEENGRGNFPPRFSGLQFPNYSSELNVNALELDDSALYLCASSLGQGGRNTEAFFGQGTRLTVV.

This sequence joins TRBV5-1 and TRBJ2-7; TRBD1 matches at 11 bases. In germline, CDR1 is SGHRS, CDR2 YFSETQ. After removal of 4 bases from V and 0 bases from J, the junction contained 15 bases not matched to a gene. This CDR3 contains 19 residues. The CDR3 bases are TGCGCCAGCAGCCTGCAGGGACAGGGGGTCCGTGTGAGCTCCTACGAGCAGTACTTC. This sequence encodes CASSLQGQGVRVSSYEQYF.

The gene calls are TRBV7-3 and TRBJ2-3, with no clear D. Germline CDR1 SGHTA, CDR2 FQGTGA. CDR3 length equals 15 residues. Trimming took off 0 bases at V and 0 bases at J, with 7 bases between the two ends. This CDR3 is CASSLTGDSTDTQYF. DNA of the CDR3: TGTGCCAGCAGCTTAACAGGAGATAGCACAGATACGCAGTATTTT.

The rearrangement uses TRBV30 and TRBJ1-6, with 7 bases lining up with TRBD1. The CDR3 has 15 residues. Germline trimming cut 1 base from V and 10 bases from J; bases unmatched to any gene: 10. Germline CDR1 reads GTSNPN; CDR2 reads SVGIG (reference sequence). The CDR3 nucleotides read TGTGCCTGGAGTGAGCAGACAGGGTGGCGCTCACCCCTCCACTTT. Protein sequence: CAWSEQTGWRSPLHF.

This sequence joins TRBV7-9 and TRBJ1-5; no reliable D call. Per germline, CDR1 SEHNR and CDR2 FQNEAQ (reference sequence). Trimming took off 0 bases at V and 3 bases at J, with 6 bases between the two ends. The CDR3 is 14 residues long. The CDR3 nucleotides are TGTGCCAGCAGCTTAGCCGGGTCCAATCAGCCCCAGCATTTT. The encoded protein is CASSLAGSNQPQHF. The complete variable domain, with remaining parts taken from reference TRBV7-9 and TRBJ1-5, reads DTGVSQNPRHKITKRGQNVTFRCDPISEHNRLYWYRQTLGQGPEFLTYFQNEAQLEKSRLLSDRFSAERPKGSFSTLEIQRTEQGDSAMYLCASSLAGSNQPQHFGDGTRLSIL.

V usage is TRBV7-9 and J usage is TRBJ2-5, with D perhaps matching TRBD1 (5 bases). This CDR3 contains 13 residues. Germline CDR1 SEHNR, CDR2 FQNEAQ (reference sequence). V was cut by 4 bases and J by 7 bases, with 13 bases left in between. The CDR3 reads CASSSGPTGTQYF. The CDR3 nucleotides are TGTGCCAGCAGCTCGGGTCCAACAGGGACCCAGTACTTC.

The CDR3 DNA follows: TGTGCCAGCAGCTTGGCCTCGCAGGGTGAAGCTTTCTTT. It encodes CASSLASQGEAFF. The chain couples TRBV5-6 to TRBJ1-1; tentative D call: TRBD1 (5 bases). This CDR3 contains 13 residues. The germline CDR1 and CDR2 sequences are SGHDT and YYEEEE. V was clipped by 0 bases and J by 7 bases, with 10 bases between them. The whole variable domain, remainder taken from reference TRBV5-6 and TRBJ1-1, is DAGVTQSPTHLIKTRGQQVTLRCSPKSGHDTVSWYQQALGQGPQFIFQYYEEEERQRGNFPDRFSGHQFPNYSSELNVNALLLGDSALYLCASSLASQGEAFFGQGTRLTVV.

The rearrangement joins TRBV24-1 to TRBJ2-7, with D maybe TRBD1 (5 bases). This CDR3 is 16 amino acids long. The V gene lost 4 bases and the J gene lost 1 base, with 16 bases spanning the gap. Germline CDR1 and CDR2: KGHDR and SFDVKD. CDR3 nucleotide sequence: TGTGCCACCAGTGACCCCGTCAGGGAAAATTCCTACGAGCAGTACTTC. It translates to CATSDPVRENSYEQYF.

The rearrangement links TRBV25-1 to TRBJ2-7, with 8 bases matching TRBD1. Germline V gene lookup returns CDR1 MGHDK and CDR2 SYGVNS. The CDR3 sequence is 16 residues long. The V segment lost 4 bases and the J segment 0 bases; nucleotides outside the gene matches: 8. The CDR3 protein is CASSAPRTGTSYEQYF. The CDR3 DNA sequence: TGTGCCAGCAGTGCCCCAAGGACAGGGACCTCCTACGAGCAGTACTTC.

The chain joins TRBV28 to TRBJ1-5; no clear D gene. CDR3 length equals 13 residues. Per the germline V gene, CDR1 is MDHEN and CDR2 is SYDVKM. With 5 bases removed from V and 11 bases from J, the gap between germline ends came to 16 bases. CDR3 loop: CASSTPASEAQHF. The DNA for the CDR3 is TGTGCCAGCAGTACCCCGGCGAGCGAGGCCCAGCATTTT.

The chain uses TRBV28 and TRBJ2-7, with TRBD1 identical over 8 bases. CDR3 length equals 15 residues. Germline CDR1 reads MDHEN; CDR2 reads SYDVKM. The V gene end was trimmed by 5 bases and the J gene end by 2 bases; junction bases not matched to a gene: 8. This chain's CDR3 is CASSQRTGLTYEQYF. The DNA for the CDR3 is TGTGCCAGCAGTCAGCGGACAGGGTTAACCTACGAGCAGTACTTC.

This chain links TRBV30 with TRBJ2-1, with D possibly matching TRBD2 (5 bases). The germline V gene has CDR1 GTSNPN and CDR2 SVGIG (reference sequence). V lost 0 bases, J lost 8 bases, and 11 bases lay in between. The CDR3 has 13 residues. DNA for the CDR3: TGTGCCTGGAGTGTAAAGGCCGGGGATGAGCAGTTCTTC. This encodes CAWSVKAGDEQFF.

The V call is TRBV7-3, the J call TRBJ2-5; D might be TRBD1 (5 bases). Trimming shortened V by 5 bases and J by 11 bases, and 24 bases separated the two germline ends. Germline CDR1 and CDR2: SGHTA and FQGTGA. The CDR3 length is 15 residues. DNA for the CDR3: TGTGCCAGCAGCCCGACCGACGCGACAGCTGGGTGTCAGTACTTC. The encoded protein is CASSPTDATAGCQYF.

V and J are TRBV30 and TRBJ1-6; the match to TRBD1 covers 8 bases. The CDR3 is 13 residues long. The ends lost 3 bases at V and 13 bases at J; junction bases unmatched: 8. CDR1 and CDR2 (germline): GTSNPN, SVGIG (reference sequence). The CDR3 is CAWSPGTGRPLHF. Written as DNA, the CDR3 is TGTGCCTGGAGCCCCGGGACAGGCCGTCCCCTCCACTTT.

This chain connects TRBV2 to TRBJ2-5; weak D call: TRBD1 (7 bases). Looked up from germline, CDR1 is SNHLY and CDR2 is FYNNEI. With 7 bases removed from V and 0 bases from J, the gap between germline ends came to 18 bases. The CDR3 extends over 16 amino acids. The CDR3 spells CASKHRGGPNQETQYF. In DNA form, the CDR3 reads TGTGCCAGCAAACACAGGGGAGGACCTAACCAAGAGACCCAGTACTTC.